This T cell receptor beta chain comes out of a study of shared clonotypes between healthy human individuals. Approximately 210 ng DNA, tens of thousands of T cell genomes, went into each sorted-subset replicate PCR. Generated by immunoSEQ multiplex PCR, the TCRdb table keeps only in-frame clones and is missing some. The sample lists roughly 660,000 clones; roughly 87% were seen once. Germline V lookup: CDR1 SGHNT, CDR2 YENEEA. Trimming took off 1 base at V and 5 bases at J, with 23 bases between the two ends. The CDR3 has 18 amino acids. This TCR derives from a man aged 18 to 29 in good health. Some clones in this sample may be carry-over from other donors' samples. Sequenced: memory CD8+ T cells from PBMCs. Stated subset: CD45RO+ cells pooled with CCR7-negative TemRA cells. The rearrangement links TRBV11-3 to TRBJ2-5; either TRBD1 or TRBD2 may supply D (6 bases each). As DNA, the CDR3 is TGTGCCAGCAGCTTAGGTCGGTTCGGGGGCGCCGGTCGGGAGACCCAGTACTTC. As protein: CASSLGRFGGAGRETQYF.